The sequence of this T cell receptor beta chain was determined in a study of control samples from healthy donors and cancer patients. Assay: immunoSEQ multiplex PCR; the TCRdb copy retains only in-frame clones and omits some. Altogether about 75,000 clones are present, approximately 80% being singletons, with the ten largest covering more than 12%. The CDR3 loop spans 12 amino acids. The ends were cut back, 6 bases at V and 6 bases at J, with 11 bases in the middle. Germline assignment: CDR1 LNHDA and CDR2 SQIVND (reference sequence). This TCR derives from a man in his fifties in good health. V and J are TRBV19 and TRBJ1-2; tentatively, D is TRBD1 (5 bases). The sequenced sample consisted of blood. Written as DNA, the CDR3 is TGTGCCAGTAGCGGACAAAGGGATGGCTACACCTTC. Encoded protein: CASSGQRDGYTF.